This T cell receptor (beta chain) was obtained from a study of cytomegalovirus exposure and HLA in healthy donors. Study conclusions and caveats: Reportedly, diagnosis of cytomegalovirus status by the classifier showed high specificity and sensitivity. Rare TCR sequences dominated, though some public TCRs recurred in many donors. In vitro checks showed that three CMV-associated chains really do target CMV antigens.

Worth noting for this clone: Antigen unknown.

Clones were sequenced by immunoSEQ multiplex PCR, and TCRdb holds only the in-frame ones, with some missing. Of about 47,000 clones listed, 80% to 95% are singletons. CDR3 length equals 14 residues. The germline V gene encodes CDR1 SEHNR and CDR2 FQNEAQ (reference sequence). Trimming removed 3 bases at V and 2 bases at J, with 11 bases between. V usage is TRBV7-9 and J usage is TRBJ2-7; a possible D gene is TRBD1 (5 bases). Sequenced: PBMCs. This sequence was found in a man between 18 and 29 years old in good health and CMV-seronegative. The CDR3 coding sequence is TGTGCCAGCAGCTTGGCAGGGTTAGCCTACGAGCAGTACTTC. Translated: CASSLAGLAYEQYF.